This TCR beta chain was sequenced during a study of T-cell memory formation after mild COVID-19. The overall study: Largely, TCR clusters stayed within a single donor.

On this clonotype itself: Its antigen is currently unknown.

CDR1 and CDR2 from the germline V gene are MGHRA and YSYEKL. Trimming took off 3 bases at V and 3 bases at J, with 15 bases between the two ends. The CDR3 loop spans 15 amino acids. TCRdb re-analysed the 5' RACE reads in MiXCR, keeping a single row per CDR3 protein. The data contain around 320,000 distinct CDR3 sequences, less than 20% of them seen just once; the ten biggest clones take up more than 20%. General study results and limits: Clones shrinking between day 15 and 85 showed a balanced CD4/CD8 split, and those that grew later tilted toward CD4+. Cross-reactive memory apparently joined, as some responding clones appeared in pre-infection memory.

The source is a man aged 18 to 35 who had mild COVID-19 (a few samples of this study predate the infection). Cell type and time point are not known. This chain joins TRBV4-1 and TRBJ2-7, with D perhaps TRBD1 (5 bases). Sequencing was done on a sample of PBMCs or a T cell subset sorted from them (not recorded which). The CDR3 is CASSQTSGASYEQYF. CDR3 DNA: TGCGCCAGCAGCCAGACGTCTGGGGCCAGCTACGAGCAGTACTTC.